This T cell receptor (beta chain) was profiled in a study of blood T cell repertoires in COVID-19. Between the trimmed V and J ends, which lost 5 bases and 5 bases, there was a span of 28 bases. The germline CDR1 and CDR2 sequences are MRHNA and SNTAGT. The CDR3 is 19 amino acids. Some clones are missing from TCRdb's copy, which holds only in-frame ones; the method was immunoSEQ multiplex PCR. The table records some 400,000 clones, more than 75% of them present only once. This TCR was sampled from a human donor with acute or convalescent COVID-19. The donor label of this sample is uncertain. This chain links TRBV6-4 with TRBJ1-5; a possible D gene is TRBD1 (6 bases). Material: peripheral blood. The CDR3 reads CASSQALSLQGSPHQPQHF. The CDR3 coding sequence is TGTGCCAGCAGTCAGGCCCTTTCATTACAGGGTTCACCCCATCAGCCCCAGCATTTT.